This TCR beta chain came from a study of OX40 agonist ivuxolimab in advanced cancers. Trimming removed 1 base from V and 4 bases from J, with 9 bases in between. CDR3 length equals 14 residues. Germline lookup yields CDR1 KGHSH and CDR2 LQKENI. Clones were read by immunoSEQ multiplex PCR, and TCRdb kept only the in-frame ones, dropping some. Here the sample spans around 53,000 clones, around nine tenths being singletons. The specimen comprised CD4+ or CD8+ T cells sorted from blood, sampled in a trial of the OX40 agonist ivuxolimab. V usage is TRBV18 and J usage is TRBJ2-3; D uncertain. The TCR was taken from an adult with an advanced solid tumor such as melanoma, head and neck, liver or kidney cancer. The CDR3 reads CASSPQPYPDTQYF. For the CDR3, the DNA is TGTGCCAGCTCACCACAGCCTTACCCAGATACGCAGTATTTT.